Following are 4 T cell receptor beta chains from one sample sequenced in a study of T cells in Graves' hyperthyroidism and ophthalmopathy. TCR beta CDR3 regions were amplified from RNA transcripts. During a first-round RT-PCR of the TCR CDR3, the HTBI primer set was used. TCRdb re-called the multiplex PCR reads through MiXCR, storing one row per CDR3 protein. The sample carries around 250,000 distinct CDR3 sequences, around 25% recorded once. Sequencing was carried out using blood. All receptors come from a woman aged 40 to 50 with Graves' ophthalmopathy.

This clonotype was found many times. J is TRBJ1-6 and V is TRBV18, with D tentatively TRBD1 (6 bases). In germline, CDR1 is KGHSH, CDR2 LQKENI. The V end lost 5 bases, the J end lost 6 bases, and 17 bases lay between the germline ends. The CDR3 has 16 amino acids. DNA for the CDR3: TGTGCCAGCTCATCGCAGGGGACATCTCCTAATTCACCCCTCCACTTT. Its protein is CASSSQGTSPNSPLHF.

There are many counts of this clonotype. V usage is TRBV20-1 and J usage is TRBJ2-7; 9 bases map to TRBD2. The CDR3 contains 15 residues. The junction had 7 bases not matched to a gene; V was cut back by 3 bases and J by 1 base. Per germline, CDR1 DFQATT and CDR2 SNEGSKA (reference sequence). In DNA, the CDR3 is TGCAGTGCTAGGGAAAATAGCGGGAGTTCCTACGAGCAGTACTTC. Its translation: CSARENSGSSYEQYF.

This clonotype was counted at least ten times. The J gene is TRBJ1-2, the V gene TRBV3-1, with D possibly TRBD1 on 5 matching bases. The CDR3 consists of 14 residues. Per the germline V gene, CDR1 is LGHDT and CDR2 is YNNKEL (reference sequence). With 5 bases removed from V and 6 bases from J, the gap between germline ends came to 16 bases. The CDR3 sequence is CASSELTEQHGYTF. In DNA, the CDR3 is TGTGCCAGCAGCGAATTGACAGAGCAACATGGCTACACCTTC.

This clonotype was observed many times. The chain has TRBV5-1 and TRBJ2-5; D is possibly TRBD1 (6 bases). The CDR3 covers 14 residues. The V gene lost 4 bases and the J gene lost 2 bases, with 12 bases spanning the gap. Germline loops: CDR1 SGHRS, CDR2 YFSETQ. The CDR3 region is CASSPGHAQETQYF. CDR3 nucleotide sequence: TGCGCCAGCAGCCCGGGACACGCTCAAGAGACCCAGTACTTC. The full variable domain, completed using reference TRBV5-1 and TRBJ2-5, is KAGVTQTPRYLIKTRGQQVTLSCSPISGHRSVSWYQQTPGQGLQFLFEYFSETQRNKGNFPGRFSGRQFSNSRSEMNVSTLELGDSALYLCASSPGHAQETQYFGPGTRLLVL.